These 7 T cell receptor beta chains share one sample of origin, sequenced in a study of cytomegalovirus exposure and HLA in healthy donors. The primer mix had 60 Vbeta and 13 Jbeta primers. Sequencing used immunoSEQ multiplex PCR; TCRdb keeps in-frame clones, though not all of them. The sample table sets out about 67,000 clones. The material sequenced was PBMCs. All receptors derive from a boy aged 10-17 years in good health and CMV-seronegative.

This chain connects TRBV7-9 to TRBJ1-1; possibly TRBD1 for D (6 bases). The length of the CDR3 is 14 residues. Germline V CDR1 and CDR2: SEHNR, FQNEAQ (reference sequence). V lost 5 bases and J 2 bases, leaving 12 bases between the germline ends. The CDR3 DNA is TGTGCCAGCAGCCTATCACAGGGTAACACTGAAGCTTTCTTT. This encodes CASSLSQGNTEAFF.

The chain couples TRBV6-4 to TRBJ2-3; 10 bases agree with TRBD2. The CDR3 spans 16 residues. The germline CDR1 and CDR2 sequences are MRHNA and SNTAGT. The ends lost 0 bases at V and 4 bases at J; junction bases unmatched: 4. CDR3 residues: CASSDSASGGSDTQYF. For the CDR3, the DNA is TGTGCCAGCAGTGACTCGGCTAGCGGGGGCTCAGATACGCAGTATTTT.

This rearrangement joins TRBV7-9 to TRBJ2-7; TRBD1 matches at 11 bases. In germline, CDR1 is SEHNR, CDR2 FQNEAQ (reference sequence). The V gene end was trimmed by 5 bases and the J gene end by 3 bases; junction bases not matched to a gene: 12. The CDR3 loop spans 17 amino acids. The CDR3 DNA sequence: TGTGCCAGCAGCCTCTACGGGGGGACAGGGGGGCACTACGAGCAGTACTTC. This gives the protein CASSLYGGTGGHYEQYF.

The chain recombines TRBV2 with TRBJ2-7; 8 nucleotides align to TRBD2. The CDR3 runs to 16 residues. Trimming cost V 6 bases and J 3 bases; bases outside gene matches: 13. The germline gives CDR1 SNHLY, CDR2 FYNNEI. CDR3 sequence: CASSPIPGGVGYEQYF. As DNA, the CDR3 is TGTGCCAGCAGCCCTATCCCCGGGGGGGTCGGCTACGAGCAGTACTTC.

The chain is built from TRBV15 and TRBJ1-4; D is unclear. CDR3 length equals 14 residues. The germline V gene has CDR1 LNHNV and CDR2 YYDKDF (reference sequence). V was shortened by 6 bases and J by 0 bases, with 8 bases between the two germline ends. CDR3 nucleotides: TGTGCCACCAGACCCGGGACAACTAATGAAAAACTGTTTTTT. Residues: CATRPGTTNEKLFF. Supplemented by reference TRBV15 and TRBJ1-4, the full variable domain reads DAMVIQNPRYQVTQFGKPVTLSCSQTLNHNVMYWYQQKSSQAPKLLFHYYDKDFNNEADTPDNFQSRRPNTSFCFLDIRSPGLGDTAMYLCATRPGTTNEKLFFGSGTQLSVL.

The chain employs TRBV2 and TRBJ1-2; D ambiguous. Germline V gene lookup returns CDR1 SNHLY and CDR2 FYNNEI. This CDR3 has 15 amino acids. The V gene lost 5 bases and the J gene lost 4 bases, with 17 bases spanning the gap. The CDR3, as DNA: TGTGCCAGCAGTAATTCCCCAGACTTTCTCTATGGCTACACCTTC. It yields the protein CASSNSPDFLYGYTF. The full variable domain, with the rest looked up from reference TRBV2 and TRBJ1-2, is EPEVTQTPSHQVTQMGQEVILRCVPISNHLYFYWYRQILGQKVEFLVSFYNNEISEKSEIFDDQFSVERPDGSNFTLKIRSTKLEDSAMYFCASSNSPDFLYGYTFGSGTRLTVV.

The DNA for the CDR3 is TGTGCCTGGAGCGGACTAGCGGGATACTACGAGCAGTACTTC. This codes for CAWSGLAGYYEQYF. The V and J genes are TRBV30 and TRBJ2-7; 12 bases are shared with TRBD2. CDR3 size: 14 residues. Losses at the gene ends were 3 bases for V and 3 bases for J; bases not matched to a gene: 3. Germline-derived CDR1 and CDR2 are GTSNPN and SVGIG (reference sequence).